One and the same sample provided the 20 T cell receptor beta chains below, sequenced in a study of cytomegalovirus exposure and HLA in healthy donors. Primers: 60 Vbeta forward and 13 Jbeta reverse. The table came from immunoSEQ multiplex PCR; TCRdb's copy has only in-frame clones and leaves some out. In the table there are about 200,000 clones, around nine tenths of which are singletons. The sample was PBMCs. The origin of the receptors is a woman aged 25 to 45 in good health and CMV-seronegative.

This sequence joins TRBV7-9 and TRBJ2-1; D might be TRBD2 (6 bases). CDR1 SEHNR and CDR2 FQNEAQ come from the germline V gene (reference sequence). The V end lost 1 base, the J end lost 9 bases, and 16 bases lay between the germline ends. CDR3 length equals 15 residues. CDR3 region: CASSLVLGGFGEQFF. CDR3 nucleotides: TGTGCCAGCAGCTTAGTTCTAGGAGGGTTCGGTGAGCAGTTCTTC. The full variable domain, its missing parts supplied by reference TRBV7-9 and TRBJ2-1, is DTGVSQNPRHKITKRGQNVTFRCDPISEHNRLYWYRQTLGQGPEFLTYFQNEAQLEKSRLLSDRFSAERPKGSFSTLEIQRTEQGDSAMYLCASSLVLGGFGEQFFGPGTRLTVL.

This rearrangement joins TRBV30 to TRBJ2-4; TRBD2 might be the D (6 bases). Germline CDR1 and CDR2: GTSNPN and SVGIG (reference sequence). The V and J ends lost 0 bases and 10 bases respectively, with 10 bases between them. The CDR3 extends over 12 amino acids. CDR3 sequence reads: CAWSVDGGIQYF. Written as DNA, the CDR3 is TGTGCCTGGAGTGTGGATGGGGGGATTCAGTACTTC.

The chain recombines TRBV7-2 with TRBJ2-5; 10 bases are a match to TRBD2. The trim removed 5 bases at V and 5 bases at J, leaving 8 bases unmatched. Germline V lookup: CDR1 SGHTA, CDR2 FQGNSA. The CDR3 runs 15 residues. The CDR3 spells CASSESGGAWETQYF. CDR3 in DNA: TGTGCCAGCAGCGAGAGCGGGGGGGCCTGGGAGACCCAGTACTTC.

This clone has just a few counts. CDR3 in amino acids: CASSDDRGPYEQYF. The DNA for the CDR3 is TGTGCCAGCAGTGACGACAGGGGCCCCTACGAGCAGTACTTC. V gene TRBV6-4 combines with J gene TRBJ2-7; 8 bases align to TRBD1. Germline lookup yields CDR1 MRHNA and CDR2 SNTAGT. The length of the CDR3 is 14 residues. The V segment lost 2 bases and the J segment 2 bases; nucleotides outside the gene matches: 2.

This chain links TRBV4-2 with TRBJ1-5; 7 bases map to TRBD1. Germline values: CDR1 LGHNA, CDR2 YNFKEQ. J lost 4 bases, V lost 0 bases, and 6 bases had no gene match. The CDR3 loop spans 16 amino acids. Here the CDR3 DNA reads TGTGCCAGCAGCCAAGATGTGGGGACAGTAAATCAGCCCCAGCATTTT. It yields the protein CASSQDVGTVNQPQHF.

The genes are TRBV9 and TRBJ2-1; D perhaps matches TRBD2 (5 bases). The CDR3 runs to 15 residues. The germline gives CDR1 SGDLS, CDR2 YYNGEE. V lost 5 bases and J lost 5, with 17 bases in between. The CDR3: CASSYRGTPDNEQFF. CDR3 nucleotides: TGTGCCAGCAGTTACCGGGGTACCCCTGACAATGAGCAGTTCTTC.

This chain links TRBV18 with TRBJ2-5, with a tentative D call TRBD2 (6 bases). V lost 4 bases, J lost 4 bases, and 13 bases lay in between. The CDR3 spans 14 residues. Germline loops: CDR1 KGHSH, CDR2 LQKENI. Written as DNA, the CDR3 is TGTGCCAGCTCACGGGACTGGATCGGAGAGACCCAGTACTTC. As protein: CASSRDWIGETQYF.

V gene TRBV20-1 combines with J gene TRBJ2-7; D uncertain. This CDR3 spans 10 amino acids. Trimming pared 5 bases from V and 3 bases from J, leaving 5 bases between. CDR1 DFQATT and CDR2 SNEGSKA come from the germline V gene (reference sequence). Written as DNA, the CDR3 is TGCAGTGCTGCCGGCTACGAGCAGTACTTC. This codes for CSAAGYEQYF.

The chain carries TRBV5-1 and TRBJ2-1; D perhaps matches TRBD1 (6 bases). CDR1 is SGHRS, CDR2 YFSETQ, per germline. This CDR3 contains 16 residues. Trimming cost V 4 bases and J 0 bases, with 14 bases left between them. CDR3 coding DNA: TGCGCCAGCAGCCCCCGACAGGCTTTCTCCTACAATGAGCAGTTCTTC. Its protein is CASSPRQAFSYNEQFF.

V is TRBV6-6 and J is TRBJ2-7, with D possibly matching TRBD2 (7 bases). The germline gives CDR1 MNHNY, CDR2 SVGAGI (reference sequence). V lost 4 bases and J lost 4, with 14 bases in between. This CDR3 is built from 14 residues. CDR3 bases: TGTGCCAGCAGTTTCGGGGAGGGGGGATACGAGCAGTACTTC. Protein product: CASSFGEGGYEQYF.

This chain joins TRBV7-9 and TRBJ1-2; TRBD1 agrees at 8 bases. Germline loops: CDR1 SEHNR, CDR2 FQNEAQ (reference sequence). This CDR3 comprises 14 residues. V trimming: 5 bases; J trimming: 8 bases; junction bases outside the gene matches: 10. Written as DNA, the CDR3 is TGTGCCAGCAGCGAGCCACAGGACAGGGACGGCTACACCTTC. This gives the protein CASSEPQDRDGYTF.

The genes are TRBV27 and TRBJ2-1, with 8 nucleotides matching TRBD1. The CDR3 runs to 16 residues. Germline assignment: CDR1 MNHEY and CDR2 SMNVEV (reference sequence). V shed 5 bases, J shed 3 bases, and the junction held 9 bases outside the gene matches. CDR3 DNA sequence: TGTGCCAGCAGTCTCACCGACAGGGGAGGCTACAATGAGCAGTTCTTC. Its translation is CASSLTDRGGYNEQFF.

The rearrangement joins TRBV5-5 to TRBJ2-7; 8 positions agree with TRBD2. CDR1 and CDR2 from the germline V gene are SGHKS and YYEKEE (reference sequence). Trimming removed 4 bases from V and 1 base from J; junction bases left unmatched: 10. This CDR3 is 16 amino acids long. The CDR3, as DNA: TGTGCCAGCAGCCAATTGTATCCTAGCGGGTCCTACGAGCAGTACTTC. Its protein is CASSQLYPSGSYEQYF.

V is TRBV11-2 and J is TRBJ2-5; D remains unclear. V lost 3 bases, J lost 0 bases, and 8 bases lay in between. In germline, CDR1 is SGHAT, CDR2 FQNNGV. The CDR3 is 14 amino acids. The CDR3 DNA sequence: TGTGCCAGCAGCTTTCTCCAGAACCAAGAGACCCAGTACTTC. It specifies CASSFLQNQETQYF. The full variable domain, with the rest looked up from reference TRBV11-2 and TRBJ2-5, is EAGVAQSPRYKIIEKRQSVAFWCNPISGHATLYWYQQILGQGPKLLIQFQNNGVVDDSQLPKDRFSAERLKGVDSTLKIQPAKLEDSAVYLCASSFLQNQETQYFGPGTRLLVL.

The chain uses TRBV6-1 and TRBJ1-1; TRBD1 might be the D (6 bases). The CDR3 is made up of 13 amino acids. Germline CDR1 is MNHNS and CDR2 is SASEGT. V lost 2 bases to trimming and J lost 7 bases, with 11 bases between them. The CDR3 DNA reads as TGTGCCAGCAGTGAACAACAGGGCTTTGAAGCTTTCTTT. Translated, it gives CASSEQQGFEAFF.

The V call is TRBV2, the J call TRBJ2-1; 11 nucleotides match TRBD2. Trimming took 10 bases from V and 5 from J; bases not matched to a gene: 7. In germline, CDR1 is SNHLY, CDR2 FYNNEI. The CDR3 is 14 amino acids. The CDR3 reads CANRLAGRNNEQFF. The CDR3 DNA reads TGTGCCAACAGACTAGCGGGGAGAAACAATGAGCAGTTCTTC.

The chain joins TRBV27 to TRBJ2-7, with 7 bases that match TRBD1. CDR3 length: 13 residues. Germline V gene data show CDR1 as MNHEY and CDR2 as SMNVEV (reference sequence). The trim removed 5 bases at V and 1 base at J, leaving 2 bases unmatched. The CDR3 region is CASSTGASYEQYF. The CDR3 DNA reads as TGTGCCAGCAGTACAGGGGCATCCTACGAGCAGTACTTC.

This rearrangement joins TRBV27 to TRBJ2-7; D perhaps matches TRBD2 (5 bases). CDR1 and CDR2 from the germline V gene are MNHEY and SMNVEV (reference sequence). The V gene lost 2 bases and the J gene lost 5 bases, with 7 bases spanning the gap. This CDR3 has 12 amino acids. The CDR3 is CASSLRGDEQYF. For the CDR3, the DNA is TGTGCCAGCAGTTTACGGGGTGACGAGCAGTACTTC.

On this clone itself: An end of the junction does not agree with germline; a read error may underlie this. The rearrangement joins TRBV6-6 to TRBJ2-7, with 8 positions matching TRBD1. The CDR3 length is 15 residues. Germline CDR1 reads MNHNY; CDR2 reads SVGAGI (reference sequence). CDR3 sequence reads: CASTGQGILPYGQYF. The CDR3 DNA reads TGTGCCAGCACCGGACAGGGTATCCTTCCCTACGGGCAGTACTTC.

The chain joins TRBV30 to TRBJ2-1; D ambiguous. V shed 4 bases and J shed 5 bases, with 9 bases lying between them. Germline CDR1 reads GTSNPN; CDR2 reads SVGIG (reference sequence). The CDR3 covers 12 residues. CDR3 residues: CAWTEVNNEQFF. The CDR3, as DNA: TGTGCCTGGACAGAAGTTAACAATGAGCAGTTCTTC.